This T cell receptor (beta chain) originates from a study of T cells after yellow fever vaccination (dated by TCRdb to the late 2010s). Concerning the study at large: The SMART-Seq v4 Ultra Low Input RNA kit was used to prepare libraries from fractions with low cell numbers. The cohort comprised two healthy male donors, one aged 18 to 29 and one aged 30 to 40 years. Blood was drawn at multiple timepoints before and after primary and secondary immunization, with bulk PBMC replicates and cell subsets isolated. To follow T-cell clones before and after both primary and booster YFV17D yellow fever vaccination, bulk TCR alpha and beta repertoires underwent longitudinal sequencing.

Synthesis of TCR cDNA relied on 5'RACE template switching, a step that introduced a universal primer site along with unique molecular identifiers. Priming for cDNA synthesis came from both the TCR alpha and TCR beta constant segments. Library amplification involved two PCR steps, and the second step added sample barcodes and sequencing adapters. Sequencing of libraries was performed on Illumina HiSeq 2500 (2x100 bp) or NovaSeq (2x150 bp). The authors' pipeline ran thus. Demultiplexing of reads and collapsing into UMI consensus sequences were performed with MIGEC, and V(D)J alignment was carried out with MiXCR. Vaccine-responding clonotypes were defined with edgeR using replicate PBMC samples, requiring FDR below 0.01 and a log2 fold change above 5 up to day 15. CD4 or CD8 identity was assigned to each bulk clonotype according to whether the clonotype was present at higher abundance in the sequenced CD4 repertoire or the sequenced CD8 repertoire. TCRdb passed the public sequencing reads through fastp at Q25 and MiXCR, retaining productive beta sequences. CDR3 protein sequences are deduplicated, and each keeps its most common genes and DNA. TCRdb, not the original authors, processed these V and J calls. Present in this sample are about 58,000 distinct CDR3 sequences, approximately 6.9% of which were seen just once. The ten largest clones take up about 40% of the sample.

In the germline V gene, CDR1 corresponds to SGHDT and CDR2 to YYEEEE. From cysteine to phenylalanine, the CDR3 is 13 amino acids long. Only the CDR3 DNA stays, 39 bases, in frame from base 1. After removal of 4 bases from V and 13 bases from J, the junction retains 10 bases not matched to a gene. There are many counts of this clonotype. Its antigen is currently not known. Base qualities were left out, and no much larger clone turns up one base away. What the research found in general, with its limitations: A small share of clonotypes was detected in both CD4 and CD8 compartments, with the overlap likely arising from convergent recombination. Computational filtering was required because FACS-sorted repertoires could contain abundant contaminating clonotypes from the bulk population. The secondary T-cell response was found to be weaker but faster than the primary response, with a peak reached on day 5 rather than on day 15. The study included only a couple of donors, which limits how far the findings can be generalized. Most clones expanded after primary vaccination (96% of CD4 and 88% of CD8) were re-detected after the booster, suggesting that broad memory maintenance occurred.

The treatment or condition tag for this specimen amounts to: live attenuated yellow fever vaccine strain. PBMCs were isolated from peripheral blood using a standard Ficoll-Paque protocol. Dynabeads CD4 and CD8 positive selection kits were used to isolate the CD4 and CD8 T-cell fractions. TriZol was used to extract RNA from bulk PBMCs, from CD4 and CD8 fractions, and from dextramer-positive and dextramer-negative fractions. The chain couples TRBV5-6 to TRBJ2-1; 8 nucleotides in the junction match TRBD1. This TCR was sampled from a man aged 18 to 35 who received the YFV17D yellow fever vaccine. Sample: CD8+ T cells sorted from PBMCs, taken on the day of the first yellow fever vaccination. The DNA sequence is given as TGTGCCAGCAGCCAGACAGGGGCCGGAGGTCAGTTCTTC. Translated, this gives CASSQTGAGGQFF.